This TCR beta chain comes out of a study of cytomegalovirus exposure and HLA in healthy donors. Study-level results: TCR beta V- and J-gene trimming, according to a later analysis, was linked to a missense DCLRE1C variant.

This CDR3 has 18 residues. Germline V gene data show CDR1 as SEHNR and CDR2 as FQNEAQ (reference sequence). After removal of 6 bases from V and 1 base from J, the junction contained 9 bases not matched to a gene. A multiplex PCR was run with 60 Vbeta primers and 13 Jbeta primers. Sequencing was performed with immunoSEQ multiplex PCR; in TCRdb, only in-frame clones are kept and a portion is missing. The sample has approximately 300,000 clones, approximately 85% seen once. Worth noting for this clone: The antigen remains unidentified.

The sample comprised PBMCs. The TCR originated in a woman between 40 and 50 years old in good health and CMV-seropositive. This rearrangement joins TRBV7-9 to TRBJ2-5, with 15 bases matching TRBD2. The CDR3 DNA reads as TGTGCCAGCAGTACGGGACTAGCGGGAGGCCCGGCCCAAGAGACCCAGTACTTC. Translating gives CASSTGLAGGPAQETQYF. The entire variable domain, with the rest obtained from reference TRBV7-9 and TRBJ2-5, is as follows: DTGVSQNPRHKITKRGQNVTFRCDPISEHNRLYWYRQTLGQGPEFLTYFQNEAQLEKSRLLSDRFSAERPKGSFSTLEIQRTEQGDSAMYLCASSTGLAGGPAQETQYFGPGTRLLVL.